These T cell receptor beta chains were read from a single sample in a study of response to subunit inactivated influenza vaccine. TCRdb independently ran MiXCR on the RT-PCR reads; one entry per CDR3 protein. The data show fewer than 800,000 distinct CDR3 sequences, with about 15% seen just once and around a tenth held by the top ten. Source: PBMCs from blood, taken about 12 days after vaccination. The receptors were sampled from a man aged 50 to 59 who received an inactivated influenza vaccine. The CDR3 runs from the conserved cysteine through the conserved F or W. The D gene is left open where the match is weak. Not every row has a clone size; where given, it reads once, few, many or a size class.

J gene	V gene	clone size	D gene	CDR3 length	CDR3 DNA	CDR3 protein
TRBJ2-7	TRBV5-1	.	.	13	TGCGCCAGCAACAGCGGCCAAACCTACGAGCAGTACTTC	CASNSGQTYEQYF
TRBJ2-2	TRBV7-2	.	.	17	TGTGCCAGCAGCTTACCCCCAGAACCCGCGAACACCGGGGAGCTGTTTTTT	CASSLPPEPANTGELFF
TRBJ2-5	TRBV11-2	many	TRBD1	16	TGTGCCAGCAGCTTTAGGACAGGAAAAAGGGTCGAGACCCAGTACTTC	CASSFRTGKRVETQYF
TRBJ2-4	TRBV11-2	few	TRBD2	14	TGTGCCAGCAGGAATACTAGCGGGAGAAACATTCAGTACTTC	CASRNTSGRNIQYF
TRBJ1-3	TRBV28	many	.	16	TGTGCCAGCAGTTTCGGGGGAACATCGGGTGGAAACACCATATATTTT	CASSFGGTSGGNTIYF
TRBJ2-7	TRBV25-1	many	.	14	TGTGCCAGCAGTGAATCCGCAGGTAATCCTAAGCAGTACTTC	CASSESAGNPKQYF
TRBJ2-7	TRBV7-8	few	.	13	TGTGCCAGCAGCCCGAGGTGGTCCTACGAGCAGTACTTC	CASSPRWSYEQYF
TRBJ2-1	TRBV24-1	few	TRBD2	15	TGTGCCACCAGTGATTTCCCGGGACTAGCGGGAGAGCAGTTCTTC	CATSDFPGLAGEQFF
TRBJ2-1	TRBV9	.	TRBD2	14	TGTGCCAGCAACGTAGGCGGGGGGTCCAATGAGCAGTTCTTC	CASNVGGGSNEQFF
TRBJ2-7	TRBV12-3/TRBV12-4	.	.	15	TGTGCCAGCAGTGGAGGGCAGGGGTCCTCCTACGAGCAGTACTTC	CASSGGQGSSYEQYF
TRBJ2-3	TRBV12-3/TRBV12-4	few	TRBD1	13	TGTGCCAGCAGTCCCGGACAGGGGGCGCCCCGGTATTTT	CASSPGQGAPRYF
TRBJ2-1	TRBV27	.	.	14	TGTGCCAGCTCAAAGGACTACTTCCTCAATGAGCAGTTCTTC	CASSKDYFLNEQFF
TRBJ2-3	TRBV11-2	once	TRBD2	18	TGTGCCACCTCTCAGACTAGCGGGGGGACCCCGTTGGTGGATACGCAGTATTTT	CATSQTSGGTPLVDTQYF
TRBJ1-3	TRBV12-3/TRBV12-4	few	.	16	TGTGCCAGCAGTTTCCAGGGACGGGTCTCTGGAAACACCATATATTTT	CASSFQGRVSGNTIYF
TRBJ2-7	TRBV6-2/TRBV6-3	.	TRBD2	15	TGTGCCAGCAGACGGAAGCGGGGAAGCTCCTACGAGCAGTACTTC	CASRRKRGSSYEQYF
TRBJ2-6	TRBV12-3/TRBV12-4	many	.	14	TGTGCCAGCAGCTTGCGCGGAGGGGCCAACGTCCTGACTTTC	CASSLRGGANVLTF
TRBJ2-1	TRBV24-1	.	.	13	TGTGCCAACTACGCAGGGGCAAGGGATGAGCAGTTCTTC	CANYAGARDEQFF
TRBJ1-6	TRBV7-2	.	.	16	TGTGCCAGCAGCTTAGCTACGAGCTCCTATAATTCACCCCTCCACTTT	CASSLATSSYNSPLHF
TRBJ2-3	TRBV4-2	.	.	15	TGTGCCAGCAGCTCCTTCGGGAGCGGGTCAGATACGCAGTATTTT	CASSSFGSGSDTQYF
TRBJ1-2	TRBV20-1	few	TRBD1	11	TGCAGTGCTAGAGGGACAGGCGATTACACCTTC	CSARGTGDYTF
TRBJ2-1	TRBV9	.	TRBD2	16	TGTGCCAGCAGCCCCCGGTCCGGGACTAGCTCCAATGAGCAGTTCTTC	CASSPRSGTSSNEQFF
TRBJ2-2	TRBV15	.	.	13	TGTGCCACCACTTCCATACTAACCGGGGAGCTGTTTTTT	CATTSILTGELFF
TRBJ2-4	TRBV25-1	.	TRBD1	17	TGTGCCAGCAGTGAATTCACCGGGACAGGGTTCTCGGACATTCAGTACTTC	CASSEFTGTGFSDIQYF
TRBJ2-5	TRBV4-3	.	.	13	TGCGCCAGCAGCCAAGCAGCCGGGGAGACCCAGTACTTC	CASSQAAGETQYF
TRBJ2-7	TRBV20-1	few	TRBD2	15	TGCAGTGCTAGAGGCCTAGCTAGCGGCCCCCGGGAGCAGTACTTC	CSARGLASGPREQYF
TRBJ1-1	TRBV12-3/TRBV12-4	few	.	15	TGTGCCAGCAGCCCGGGTGGACGGCTGAACACTGAAGCTTTCTTT	CASSPGGRLNTEAFF
TRBJ1-5	TRBV7-6	.	.	15	TGTGCCAGCAGCCCAATACTTGGACAGTCCCAGCCCCAGCATTTT	CASSPILGQSQPQHF
TRBJ2-4	TRBV3-1	.	TRBD1	15	TGTGCCAGCAGCCAAGATAGGGCAGGGGGCATCATTCAGTACTTC	CASSQDRAGGIIQYF
TRBJ2-3	TRBV7-2	few	.	16	TGTGCCAGCAGCTTAATTTTGGGGCGGGACACAGATACGCAGTATTTT	CASSLILGRDTDTQYF
TRBJ2-5	TRBV20-1	few	TRBD2	15	TGCAGTGCCTCCGGGACTAGCGGGAGTGGAGAGACCCAGTACTTC	CSASGTSGSGETQYF
TRBJ2-3	TRBV7-3	.	.	15	TGTGCCAGCAGCTTATTGGCGGCTAGCACAGATACGCAGTATTTT	CASSLLAASTDTQYF
TRBJ1-1	TRBV20-1	many	TRBD1	14	TGCAGTTACCGACAGGGGGTTGTCAGCACTGAAGCTTTCTTT	CSYRQGVVSTEAFF
TRBJ2-1	TRBV5-1	.	.	16	TGCGCCAGCAGCTTAGAGGGTAGCCGGGCCTACAATGAGCAGTTCTTC	CASSLEGSRAYNEQFF
TRBJ2-7	TRBV6-5	.	.	12	TGTGCCAGCAGTCCAGGGTTCCACGAGCAGTACTTC	CASSPGFHEQYF
TRBJ1-1	TRBV4-1	.	TRBD1	15	TGCGCCAGCAGCCAAGGACAGGGGATGAGCACTGAAGCTTTCTTT	CASSQGQGMSTEAFF
TRBJ2-5	TRBV5-1	.	TRBD2	14	TGCGCCAGCAGCTCGGCGGGCGGGAGTGAGACCCAGTACTTC	CASSSAGGSETQYF
TRBJ2-1	TRBV7-8	many	TRBD2	15	TGTGCCAGCAGCCAACCGGGACTAGCGGCAAATGAGCAGTTCTTC	CASSQPGLAANEQFF
TRBJ2-1	TRBV20-1	few	.	13	TGCAGTGCTTCCCCCCGGGCTACAAGTGAGCAGTTCTTC	CSASPRATSEQFF
TRBJ2-1	TRBV3-1	.	TRBD2	17	TGTGCCAGCAGCCAAAGAGTAGCGGGGGCCCGTCGAGATGAGCAGTTCTTC	CASSQRVAGARRDEQFF
TRBJ1-2	TRBV27	.	.	12	TGTGCCACCTCTGATCGGGTCTATGGCTACACCTTC	CATSDRVYGYTF
TRBJ2-3	TRBV7-2	few	.	11	TGTGCCAGCAGCATAACCCCGGCGCAGTATTTT	CASSITPAQYF
TRBJ1-2	TRBV11-2	.	TRBD1	16	TGTGCCAGCAGTCGTAGACAGGGAGTGGCCGTCTATGGCTACACCTTC	CASSRRQGVAVYGYTF
TRBJ1-1	TRBV15	.	.	13	TGTGCCACCAGTTCCGGGATGAACACTGAAGCTTTCTTT	CATSSGMNTEAFF
TRBJ1-6	TRBV4-2	few	.	16	TGTGCCAGCAGCCCCGAAGTGAAGACGGGTAATTCACCCCTCCACTTT	CASSPEVKTGNSPLHF
TRBJ2-2	TRBV7-9	few	.	14	TGTGCCGTCACCCAGCGTCTGAACACCGGGGAGCTGTTTTTT	CAVTQRLNTGELFF
TRBJ1-5	TRBV3-1	few	TRBD1	16	TGTGCCAGCAGCCATGAGACAGGGGGCCGTAATCAGCCCCAGCATTTT	CASSHETGGRNQPQHF
TRBJ2-5	TRBV11-2	few	.	14	TGTGCCAGCAGCGCCCCGTCGTTGAGAGAGACCCAGTACTTC	CASSAPSLRETQYF
TRBJ2-5	TRBV7-8	few	TRBD1	15	TGTGCCAGCAGCTTAGAGGGGGCCCTGAGAGAGACCCAGTACTTC	CASSLEGALRETQYF
TRBJ2-3	TRBV2	.	.	15	TGTGCCAGCAGTGAGGGAGCGGCCCCTTCAGATACGCAGTATTTT	CASSEGAAPSDTQYF
TRBJ2-7	TRBV3-1	few	.	17	TGTGCCAGCGGAAAGGGGCTTTTTGGCCGCGTGGACTACGAGCAGTACTTC	CASGKGLFGRVDYEQYF
TRBJ1-1	TRBV6-1	few	TRBD1	14	TGTGCCAGCAGTAGACAGGGGGCTACATCTGAAGCTTTCTTT	CASSRQGATSEAFF
TRBJ2-1	TRBV24-1	.	TRBD2	16	TGTGCCACCGCGAAGGGTGCCGGGACTAGCGGGAGTTCTCAGTTCTTC	CATAKGAGTSGSSQFF
TRBJ2-2	TRBV24-1	.	.	17	TGTGCCACCAGTGATACCAGGTGGAGTCCGAACACCGGGGAGCTGTTTTTT	CATSDTRWSPNTGELFF